The 15 T cell receptor beta chains reported below all come from one sample, sequenced in a study of T cell repertoires in cytomegalovirus infection (dated by TCRdb to the late 2010s). Sequencing was performed on an Illumina HiSeq 1500. TCRdb reprocessed the public reads (quality trimming at Q25 with fastp, clone calling with MiXCR) and kept in-frame beta chains. Records with the same CDR3 protein are collapsed into one entry carrying the most frequent genes and DNA. The sample table holds roughly 130,000 distinct CDR3 sequences, of which more than 7% were seen once. The top ten clonotypes cover 10% of the sample. Sequenced: PBMCs. The receptors originated from a human donor in good health (CMV status not recorded). Some clones in this sample may be carry-over from other donors' samples.

The CDR3 here is CASSLGSSTNSYEQYF. The CDR3 DNA is TGCGCCAGCAGCTTGGGAAGCTCTACCAACTCCTACGAGCAGTACTTC. The chain employs TRBV5-1 and TRBJ2-7; no definite D call. Germline V CDR1 and CDR2: SGHRS, YFSETQ. V was shortened by 0 bases and J by 0 bases, with 13 bases between the two germline ends. CDR3 size: 16 residues.

This clonotype was counted ten times or more. This chain joins TRBV28 and TRBJ2-7, with TRBD1 matching over 7 bases. Unmatched junction bases numbered 8, after V lost 9 bases and J lost 3 bases. The CDR3 extends over 13 amino acids. From germline, CDR1 is MDHEN and CDR2 SYDVKM. CDR3 DNA: TGTGCCAGTACGGGACAGACGCTCTACGAGCAGTACTTC. This translates into CASTGQTLYEQYF.

This clonotype has a count of ten or more. V gene TRBV29-1 combines with J gene TRBJ2-7; D not resolved. This CDR3 region has 11 residues. Germline loops: CDR1 SQVTM, CDR2 ANQGSEA. The V end lost 1 base, the J end lost 1 base, and 2 bases lay between the germline ends. CDR3 DNA: TGCAGCGTTGAAGTGTCCTACGAGCAGTACTTC. Its protein is CSVEVSYEQYF.

This clonotype was seen ten or more times. The chain carries TRBV28 and TRBJ2-3; TRBD2 aligns across 10 bases. The CDR3 extends over 13 amino acids. Unmatched junction bases numbered 5, after V lost 9 bases and J lost 5 bases. The V gene's germline CDR1 is MDHEN and CDR2 SYDVKM. DNA of the CDR3: TGTGCCAGTTCTAGCGGGGGTCTAGATACGCAGTATTTT. Translating gives CASSSGGLDTQYF.

Sample share makes this clonotype medium-sized (0.01 to 0.1%). V and J are TRBV7-2 and TRBJ2-1, with 12 bases lining up with TRBD2. CDR1 and CDR2 from the germline V gene are SGHTA and FQGNSA. V dropped 6 bases and J dropped 6; count of bases not matched to a gene: 12. CDR3 length equals 17 residues. The CDR3 sequence is CASREGPSGGASNEQFF. Here the CDR3 DNA reads TGTGCCAGCAGGGAAGGGCCTAGCGGGGGGGCATCCAATGAGCAGTTCTTC.

This clonotype was seen many times. For the CDR3, the DNA is TGTGCCAGCAGTTATTGGACGAACACTGAAGCTTTCTTT. Residues: CASSYWTNTEAFF. V gene TRBV6-5 combines with J gene TRBJ1-1; D unresolved. The ends were cut back, 3 bases at V and 1 base at J, with 6 bases in the middle. The germline gives CDR1 MNHEY, CDR2 SVGAGI. The CDR3 spans 13 residues.

This clonotype was seen many times. This sequence joins TRBV11-2 and TRBJ2-1, with a weak D call TRBD2 (7 bases). The germline V gene has CDR1 SGHAT and CDR2 FQNNGV. The V end lost 5 bases, the J end lost 7 bases, and 30 bases lay between the germline ends. The CDR3 runs 19 residues. In nucleotides, the CDR3 is TGTGCCAGCAGCGTTCGCCTCGTGGCGGGGGCAAAGGTGCGGAATGAGCAGTTCTTC. It specifies CASSVRLVAGAKVRNEQFF.

This clonotype has a count of ten or more. V is TRBV7-2 and J is TRBJ2-7; possible D gene TRBD1, 6 bases. Deletions cut 6 bases from V and 3 bases from J, with 12 bases between. CDR1 and CDR2 from the germline V gene are SGHTA and FQGNSA. The CDR3 spans 13 residues. The DNA of the CDR3 is TGTGCCAGCAGTACCACACAGGGCTACGAGCAGTACTTC. Its translation: CASSTTQGYEQYF.

This clonotype was observed many times. This rearrangement joins TRBV5-5 to TRBJ2-3; 7 bases are shared with TRBD1. The germline V gene has CDR1 SGHKS and CDR2 YYEKEE (reference sequence). CDR3 length: 13 residues. V was pared by 4 bases and J by 4 bases, with 3 bases of the junction left unmatched. The DNA for the CDR3 is TGTGCCAGCAGCCGACAGGGATCAGATACGCAGTATTTT. Translated: CASSRQGSDTQYF. The variable domain in full, completed from reference TRBV5-5 and TRBJ2-3, reads DAGVTQSPTHLIKTRGQQVTLRCSPISGHKSVSWYQQVLGQGPQFIFQYYEKEERGRGNFPDRFSARQFPNYSSELNVNALLLGDSALYLCASSRQGSDTQYFGPGTRLTVL.

This clonotype was detected ten times or more. The V gene is TRBV2, the J gene TRBJ1-5; no firm D call. Germline loops: CDR1 SNHLY, CDR2 FYNNEI. With 3 bases removed from V and 7 bases from J, the gap between germline ends came to 10 bases. The CDR3 spans 13 residues. The CDR3: CASSDRPIQPQHF. The CDR3 DNA reads as TGTGCCAGCAGTGACCGCCCAATCCAGCCCCAGCATTTT.

In its sample, this clonotype was seen many times. This rearrangement joins TRBV7-6 to TRBJ1-1, with a weak D call TRBD1 (5 bases). With 5 bases removed from V and 2 bases from J, the gap between germline ends came to 9 bases. The CDR3 is made up of 13 amino acids. CDR1 is SGHVS, CDR2 FNYEAQ, per germline. CDR3 in amino acids: CASSADTNTEAFF. The DNA for the CDR3 is TGTGCCAGCAGCGCGGACACAAACACTGAAGCTTTCTTT.

This clonotype was observed at least ten times. V usage is TRBV5-5 and J usage is TRBJ2-5; 7 bases fit TRBD1. Germline trimming cut 4 bases from V and 3 bases from J; bases unmatched to any gene: 3. CDR3 length: 13 residues. Germline values: CDR1 SGHKS, CDR2 YYEKEE (reference sequence). The chain's CDR3 is CASSDGTEETQYF. CDR3 coding DNA: TGTGCCAGCAGCGACGGGACAGAAGAGACCCAGTACTTC.

CDR3 region: CATSRDPRGYGYTF. CDR3 nucleotides: TGTGCCACCAGCAGAGATCCCAGGGGGTATGGCTACACCTTC. The V and J genes are TRBV15 and TRBJ1-2; 7 positions match TRBD1. The CDR3 contains 14 residues. CDR1 and CDR2 (germline): LNHNV, YYDKDF (reference sequence). V trimming: 0 bases; J trimming: 5 bases; junction bases outside the gene matches: 3.

This clonotype has only a few counts. The J gene is TRBJ1-1, the V gene TRBV18; D might be TRBD1 (6 bases). The V and J ends lost 3 bases and 5 bases respectively, with 19 bases between them. The CDR3 totals 16 residues. Germline-derived CDR1 and CDR2 are KGHSH and LQKENI. The CDR3 loop reads CASSPYRDLLGTEAFF. The CDR3 DNA is TGTGCCAGCTCACCGTACAGGGACCTCCTGGGAACTGAAGCTTTCTTT. Supplemented by reference TRBV18 and TRBJ1-1, the full variable domain reads NAGVMQNPRHLVRRRGQEARLRCSPMKGHSHVYWYRQLPEEGLKFMVYLQKENIIDESGMPKERFSAEFPKEGPSILRIQQVVRGDSAAYFCASSPYRDLLGTEAFFGQGTRLTVV.

Only a few counts were recorded for this clonotype. The genes are TRBV4-1 and TRBJ1-2; D may be TRBD1 (5 bases). V lost 2 bases and J 0 bases, leaving 13 bases between the germline ends. CDR3 length: 16 amino acids. CDR1 is MGHRA and CDR2 is YSYEKL in the germline V gene. The CDR3 loop reads CASSQPGGGANYGYTF. As DNA, the CDR3 is TGCGCCAGCAGCCAACCTGGGGGGGGAGCTAACTATGGCTACACCTTC.